This is a list of T cell receptor beta chains from one sample in a study of shared clonotypes between healthy human individuals. TCRdb's table, derived via immunoSEQ multiplex PCR, lists solely in-frame clones and lacks some. The table has some 1 million clones, roughly 70% seen once. The specimen sequenced was memory CD4+ T cells sorted from blood. All receptors come from a man younger than 35 in good health. CDR3s include the opening cysteine and the closing phenylalanine or tryptophan. The order of the fields is J gene, V gene, clone size, D gene, CDR3 DNA, CDR3 protein. A D gene is named only where the DNA matches it firmly. The size field is filled for only some rows; it gives once, few, many or a size class.

j_call: TRBJ2-7; v_call: TRBV6-1; clone_size: -; d_call: -; cdr3_nt: TGTGCCAGTCGAGGCCCGGGGATATACGAGCAGTACTTC; cdr3_aa: CASRGPGIYEQYF
j_call: TRBJ2-3; v_call: TRBV9; clone_size: -; d_call: TRBD2; cdr3_nt: TGTGCCAGCAGCCTCCTGAGCAATCGGGGGGTCGATACGCAGTATTTT; cdr3_aa: CASSLLSNRGVDTQYF
j_call: TRBJ1-2; v_call: TRBV7-2; clone_size: -; d_call: -; cdr3_nt: TGTGCCAGCAGCTTAGGTGGACAGACTAACTATGGCTACACCTTC; cdr3_aa: CASSLGGQTNYGYTF
j_call: TRBJ2-1; v_call: TRBV29-1; clone_size: -; d_call: -; cdr3_nt: TGCAGCGTTGAAGGTGGGACCCTATCCCTCAATGAGCAGTTCTTC; cdr3_aa: CSVEGGTLSLNEQFF
j_call: TRBJ2-1; v_call: TRBV7-3; clone_size: -; d_call: -; cdr3_nt: TGTGCCAGCAGCAAGCCGGGGTTAACCTACAATGAGCAGTTCTTC; cdr3_aa: CASSKPGLTYNEQFF
j_call: TRBJ2-2; v_call: TRBV6-6; clone_size: -; d_call: -; cdr3_nt: TGTGCCAGCGGAGTAGATAGAGACACCGGGGAGCTGTTTTTT; cdr3_aa: CASGVDRDTGELFF
j_call: TRBJ2-3; v_call: TRBV6-6; clone_size: -; d_call: TRBD2; cdr3_nt: TGTGCCACCCAATGGGGGGGGAACACAGATACGCAGTATTTT; cdr3_aa: CATQWGGNTDTQYF
j_call: TRBJ2-1; v_call: TRBV5-3; clone_size: -; d_call: -; cdr3_nt: TGTGCCAGAATTGATACCGGGAGTGCCTACAATGAGCAGTTCTTC; cdr3_aa: CARIDTGSAYNEQFF
j_call: TRBJ2-3; v_call: TRBV5-1; clone_size: -; d_call: TRBD1; cdr3_nt: TGCGCCAGCAGCATAGGGACAGGGAATAATCCAGATACGCAGTATTTT; cdr3_aa: CASSIGTGNNPDTQYF
j_call: TRBJ2-7; v_call: TRBV7-2; clone_size: -; d_call: -; cdr3_nt: TGTGCCAGCAGCTTCCTGACAGTCGAGCAGTACTTC; cdr3_aa: CASSFLTVEQYF
j_call: TRBJ2-3; v_call: TRBV5-1; clone_size: -; d_call: TRBD2; cdr3_nt: TGCGCCAGCAGCTCGCAACTAGCGGGGCCCACAGATACGCAGTATTTT; cdr3_aa: CASSSQLAGPTDTQYF
j_call: TRBJ2-7; v_call: TRBV7-4; clone_size: -; d_call: -; cdr3_nt: TGTGCCAGCAGCTTAGCCGCTAGAATCCAGGGAGGCGAGCAGTACTTC; cdr3_aa: CASSLAARIQGGEQYF
j_call: TRBJ1-2; v_call: TRBV25-1; clone_size: -; d_call: -; cdr3_nt: TGTGCCAGCAGTGGGAACGGGTTCCGCGGTGGCTACACCTTC; cdr3_aa: CASSGNGFRGGYTF
j_call: TRBJ2-1; v_call: TRBV11-3; clone_size: few; d_call: -; cdr3_nt: TGTGCCAGCAGCTCCCCCCCCCGGCCTGAGCAGTTCTTC; cdr3_aa: CASSSPPRPEQFF
j_call: TRBJ1-1; v_call: TRBV11-1; clone_size: -; d_call: -; cdr3_nt: TGTGCCAGCAGCTCGTCGGGAATGAACACTGAAGCTTTCTTT; cdr3_aa: CASSSSGMNTEAFF
j_call: TRBJ2-1; v_call: TRBV5-1; clone_size: -; d_call: TRBD2; cdr3_nt: TGCGCCAGCAGCTTGGTGCTAGCGGGAACTTACAATGAGCAGTTCTTC; cdr3_aa: CASSLVLAGTYNEQFF
j_call: TRBJ2-5; v_call: TRBV2; clone_size: -; d_call: -; cdr3_nt: TGTGCCAGCAGTGAAGCCGGGGAGACCCAGTACTTC; cdr3_aa: CASSEAGETQYF
j_call: TRBJ2-3; v_call: TRBV9; clone_size: -; d_call: TRBD2; cdr3_nt: TGTGCCAGCAGCGTGACTAGCGGGGGGGCGTTAGATACGCAGTATTTT; cdr3_aa: CASSVTSGGALDTQYF
j_call: TRBJ2-7; v_call: TRBV29-1; clone_size: -; d_call: -; cdr3_nt: TGCAGCGTTGAAGGCCTCAGGGGCGAGCAGTACTTC; cdr3_aa: CSVEGLRGEQYF
j_call: TRBJ1-5; v_call: TRBV18; clone_size: -; d_call: -; cdr3_nt: TGTGCCAGCTCATCGGATCCAGGAGCTAGCAATCAGCCCCAGCATTTT; cdr3_aa: CASSSDPGASNQPQHF
j_call: TRBJ2-3; v_call: TRBV11-2; clone_size: -; d_call: TRBD1; cdr3_nt: TGTGCCAGCAGCTTTCCTCGACAGGGTAGGACAGATACGCAGTATTTT; cdr3_aa: CASSFPRQGRTDTQYF
j_call: TRBJ1-1; v_call: TRBV11-2; clone_size: -; d_call: -; cdr3_nt: TGTGCCAGCAGCTTCCGATGGAACACTGAAGCTTTCTTT; cdr3_aa: CASSFRWNTEAFF
j_call: TRBJ1-2; v_call: TRBV6-1; clone_size: -; d_call: -; cdr3_nt: TGTGCCAGCAGTGCCCAGCAAGGAAATGGCTACACCTTC; cdr3_aa: CASSAQQGNGYTF
j_call: TRBJ2-7; v_call: TRBV6-5; clone_size: -; d_call: TRBD1; cdr3_nt: TGTGCCAGCAGTTACCGGGACAGGGGTGGTTTCGAGCAGTACTTC; cdr3_aa: CASSYRDRGGFEQYF
j_call: TRBJ1-1; v_call: TRBV7-7; clone_size: few; d_call: -; cdr3_nt: TGTGCTAGCAGCCACAACAGGGACACTGAAGCTTTCTTT; cdr3_aa: CASSHNRDTEAFF
j_call: TRBJ2-3; v_call: TRBV6-1; clone_size: -; d_call: -; cdr3_nt: TGTGCCAGCAGGAATATAGAAGGGATTCCAGATACGCAGTATTTT; cdr3_aa: CASRNIEGIPDTQYF
j_call: TRBJ1-2; v_call: TRBV2; clone_size: -; d_call: -; cdr3_nt: TGTGCCAGCAGGACACGGGGGGGCTATGGCTACACCTTC; cdr3_aa: CASRTRGGYGYTF
j_call: TRBJ1-5; v_call: TRBV6-1; clone_size: few; d_call: -; cdr3_nt: TGTGCCAGCAGAGGCAGGAGCAATCAGCCCCAGCATTTT; cdr3_aa: CASRGRSNQPQHF
j_call: TRBJ1-6; v_call: TRBV18; clone_size: -; d_call: -; cdr3_nt: TGTGCCAGCTCACCTCACCCACCGCCATCACCCCTCCACTTT; cdr3_aa: CASSPHPPPSPLHF
j_call: TRBJ2-7; v_call: TRBV10-3; clone_size: few; d_call: TRBD2; cdr3_nt: TGTGCCATCAGTGAGTCGTCGGCTAGCGGGAGAGGCGAGCAGTACTTC; cdr3_aa: CAISESSASGRGEQYF
j_call: TRBJ2-7; v_call: TRBV7-2; clone_size: -; d_call: -; cdr3_nt: TGTGCCAGCAGCCAACAGGGTAAATCCTACGAGCAGTACTTC; cdr3_aa: CASSQQGKSYEQYF
j_call: TRBJ1-1; v_call: TRBV30; clone_size: once; d_call: -; cdr3_nt: TGTGCCTGGAGTACAGTTTCGAACACTGAAGCTTTCTTT; cdr3_aa: CAWSTVSNTEAFF
j_call: TRBJ1-4; v_call: TRBV28; clone_size: -; d_call: -; cdr3_nt: TGTGCCAGCAGTCGTGGGGGAGTGTACAATGAAAAACTGTTTTTT; cdr3_aa: CASSRGGVYNEKLFF
j_call: TRBJ2-7; v_call: TRBV6-1; clone_size: -; d_call: -; cdr3_nt: TGTGCCAGCAGTGAAGAGAGCGCCTACGAGCAGTACTTC; cdr3_aa: CASSEESAYEQYF
j_call: TRBJ1-1; v_call: TRBV6-1; clone_size: -; d_call: -; cdr3_nt: TGTGCCGGTGGGGCAACGAACACTGAAGCTTTCTTT; cdr3_aa: CAGGATNTEAFF
j_call: TRBJ2-5; v_call: TRBV4-3; clone_size: -; d_call: TRBD2; cdr3_nt: TGCGCCAGCAGCCAAGACGGGGCGGGAGGGCCCGAGACCCAGTACTTC; cdr3_aa: CASSQDGAGGPETQYF
j_call: TRBJ2-2; v_call: TRBV11-3; clone_size: -; d_call: -; cdr3_nt: TGTGCCAGCAGCTTGTATAGCTCGAACACCGGGGAGCTGTTTTTT; cdr3_aa: CASSLYSSNTGELFF
j_call: TRBJ1-1; v_call: TRBV7-3; clone_size: -; d_call: -; cdr3_nt: TGTGCCAGCAGCTCACTCTCGACCACTGAAGCTTTCTTT; cdr3_aa: CASSSLSTTEAFF
j_call: TRBJ1-5; v_call: TRBV28; clone_size: -; d_call: TRBD1; cdr3_nt: TGTGCCAGCAGTCCCCCGTATGGGACAGGGGGTCGCAATCAGCCCCAGCATTTT; cdr3_aa: CASSPPYGTGGRNQPQHF
j_call: TRBJ2-7; v_call: TRBV30; clone_size: -; d_call: -; cdr3_nt: TGTGCCTGGCACCTCCCGGGGGCAGGAAAAATGTACTTC; cdr3_aa: CAWHLPGAGKMYF
j_call: TRBJ2-5; v_call: TRBV30; clone_size: -; d_call: -; cdr3_nt: TGTGCCTGGACCAGCGGCAGGCAAGAGACCCAGTACTTC; cdr3_aa: CAWTSGRQETQYF